This record covers a single T cell receptor beta chain. Its antigen is as yet unknown. Construction of the TCR beta libraries employed iRepertoire HTBI primers in conjunction with Arm-PCR of CDR3 regions. TCRdb called the multiplex PCR reads again in MiXCR, with one record for every CDR3 protein. This repertoire shows some 600,000 distinct CDR3 sequences, roughly 16% found once; its top ten account for about 12%. The source of the sample is a study of regulatory T cells in long-lasting Graves disease. Study outcomes and limitations: Less diverse TCR repertoires were seen in persistent Graves' patients than in newly diagnosed ones.

Time point defined: newly diagnosed GD, antithyroid drugs for less than 3 months. PBMCs were the source of the RNA used for TCR sequencing. CDR3 length equals 15 residues. Germline values: CDR1 DFQATT, CDR2 SNEGSKA (reference sequence). V shed 0 bases and J shed 4 bases, with 13 bases lying between them. The same sample was also used in a study of T cells in Graves' hyperthyroidism and ophthalmopathy. From that paper: Researchers ran a first-round RT-PCR on the TCR CDR3 using the HTBI primer set.

The receptor comes from a man younger than 35 with Graves disease. The chain has TRBV20-1 and TRBJ2-1; possibly TRBD2 for D (6 bases). The source was peripheral blood mononuclear cells (PBMCs), collected at new diagnosis, from a patient treated with antithyroid drugs. The CDR3 region has the DNA TGCAGTGCTAGAGATGGGGGGAGTGGGTACAATGAGCAGTTCTTC. It encodes CSARDGGSGYNEQFF.